Described below is a single T cell receptor beta chain sequence and its context. The sample comes from a study of long-term antiretroviral therapy in people with HIV. Survey level was the resolution at which the v3.0 immunoSEQ assay ran. The method was immunoSEQ multiplex PCR; TCRdb's version includes in-frame clones alone and lacks a portion of them. The data hold just under 30,000 clones, with around nine tenths observed a single time. CDR1 SNHLY and CDR2 FYNNEI come from the germline V gene. V was shortened by 6 bases and J by 10 bases, with 15 bases between the two germline ends. This CDR3 region has 13 residues.

This clonotype originated in a man aged 45-65 years with HIV. The V and J genes are TRBV2 and TRBJ1-4; TRBD1 is a possible D gene (6 bases). Here the sequenced sample was unsorted PBMCs, taken about 5 years before starting antiretroviral therapy. The CDR3 DNA reads TGTGCCAGCAGCGTACAGGGTACCGGAAAACTGTTTTTT. This translates into CASSVQGTGKLFF.